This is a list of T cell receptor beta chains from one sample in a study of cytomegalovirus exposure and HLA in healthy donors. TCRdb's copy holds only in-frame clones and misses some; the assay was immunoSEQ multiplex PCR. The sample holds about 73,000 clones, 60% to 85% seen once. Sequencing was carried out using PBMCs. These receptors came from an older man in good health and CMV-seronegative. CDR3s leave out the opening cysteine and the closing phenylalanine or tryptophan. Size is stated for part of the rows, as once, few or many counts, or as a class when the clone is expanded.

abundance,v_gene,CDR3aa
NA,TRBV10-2,ASRQGQDLWTQY
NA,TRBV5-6,ASSLARATQY
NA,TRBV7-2,ASSPQGNQPQH
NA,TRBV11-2,ASSKPGQANYGYT
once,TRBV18,ASSPSNRPTDTQY
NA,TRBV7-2,ASSNGQGETQY
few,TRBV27,ASSRTGVYEQY
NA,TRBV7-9,SSSSGPGTRSSYEQY
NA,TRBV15,ATSRDIGASNSPLH
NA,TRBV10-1,ASSETAGERTDTQY
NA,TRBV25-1,ASSDPIAGTYEQY
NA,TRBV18,ASSPDTALKNSPLH
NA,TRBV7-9,ASSPTGTGAF
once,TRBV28,ASSSPSGPQH
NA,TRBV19,ASNPGTGLGNTIY
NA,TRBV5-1,ASSLDPTGEWNEQF
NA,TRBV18,ASSPGTSGALTGELF
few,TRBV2,ASGRGSYEKLF
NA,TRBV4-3,ASSQDWGTGTEAF
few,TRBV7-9,ASSHSTRNTEAF
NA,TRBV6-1,ASSNGGAREQY
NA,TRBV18,ASSPPGVDSRQY
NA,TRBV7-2,ASSLNRGRADTQY
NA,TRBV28,ASSLYAGRTEAF
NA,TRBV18,ASPPRGLSTNEKLF
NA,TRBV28,ASRLSGILSNQPQH
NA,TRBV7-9,ASSLGGGRTETQY
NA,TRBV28,ASSLGQAYGYT
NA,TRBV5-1,ASSLRQGTDTQY
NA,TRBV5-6,ASSPGHKRPTTNEKLF
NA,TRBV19,ASSPGLAEIETQY
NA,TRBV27,ASSLERYNEQF
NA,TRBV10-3,AISRQGNEQY
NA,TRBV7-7,ASSFRGAGYNEQF
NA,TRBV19,ASRYSTNEKLF
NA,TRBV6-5,ASSGTGGEKLF
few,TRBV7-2,ASSLLRVGEQY
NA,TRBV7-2,ASSLQRDTQY
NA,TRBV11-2,ASSLAPGLELYEQY
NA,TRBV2,ASSGQSMNTEAF
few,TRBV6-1,ASSASGTGYEQY
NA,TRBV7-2,ASSVSRDSIGNQPQH
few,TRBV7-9,ASSYILGAGTEAF
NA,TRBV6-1,ASTSQRGSYEQY
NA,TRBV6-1,ATFTDRTSYEQY
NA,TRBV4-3,ASSQSTGQGYGYT
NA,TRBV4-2,ASSQSGTSGSYSYNEQF
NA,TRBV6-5,ASSRTDKGDSPLH
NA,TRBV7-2,ASSLDGRASNEQF
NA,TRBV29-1,SVLRVSYNEQF
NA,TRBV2,ASSGQGGTEAF
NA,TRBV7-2,ASSAPNRQRDYGYT
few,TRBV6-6,ASSSGDVDTQY
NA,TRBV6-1,ASSEAYRGFYEQY
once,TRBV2,ASSELAGGPYEQY
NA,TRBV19,ASSPQVVTDTQY
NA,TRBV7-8,ASSGQGVSNEQF